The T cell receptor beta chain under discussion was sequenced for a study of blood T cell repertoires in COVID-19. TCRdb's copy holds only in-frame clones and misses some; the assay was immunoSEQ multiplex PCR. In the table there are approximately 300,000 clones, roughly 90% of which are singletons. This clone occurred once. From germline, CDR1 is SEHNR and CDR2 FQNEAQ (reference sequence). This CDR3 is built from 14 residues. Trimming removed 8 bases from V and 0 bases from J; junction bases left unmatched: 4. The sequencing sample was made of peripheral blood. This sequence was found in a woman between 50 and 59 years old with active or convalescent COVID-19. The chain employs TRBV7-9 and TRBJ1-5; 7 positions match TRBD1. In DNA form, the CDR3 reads TGTGCCAGCGCCCAGGGGGGTAGCAATCAGCCCCAGCATTTT. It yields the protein CASAQGGSNQPQHF.